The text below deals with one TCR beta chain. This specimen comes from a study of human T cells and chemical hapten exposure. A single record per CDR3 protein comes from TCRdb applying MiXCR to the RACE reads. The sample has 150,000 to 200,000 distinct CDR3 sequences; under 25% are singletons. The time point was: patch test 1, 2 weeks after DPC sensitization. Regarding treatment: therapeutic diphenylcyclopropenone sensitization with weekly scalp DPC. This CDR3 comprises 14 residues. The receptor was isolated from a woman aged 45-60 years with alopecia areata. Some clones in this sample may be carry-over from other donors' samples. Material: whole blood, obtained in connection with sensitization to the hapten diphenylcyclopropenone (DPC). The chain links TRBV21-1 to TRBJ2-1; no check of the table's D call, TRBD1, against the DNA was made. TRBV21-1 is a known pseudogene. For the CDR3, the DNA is TGTGCCAGTTCCCCGGGGGGCGCTTTTTATGAGCAGTTCTTC. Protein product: CASSPGGAFYEQFF.